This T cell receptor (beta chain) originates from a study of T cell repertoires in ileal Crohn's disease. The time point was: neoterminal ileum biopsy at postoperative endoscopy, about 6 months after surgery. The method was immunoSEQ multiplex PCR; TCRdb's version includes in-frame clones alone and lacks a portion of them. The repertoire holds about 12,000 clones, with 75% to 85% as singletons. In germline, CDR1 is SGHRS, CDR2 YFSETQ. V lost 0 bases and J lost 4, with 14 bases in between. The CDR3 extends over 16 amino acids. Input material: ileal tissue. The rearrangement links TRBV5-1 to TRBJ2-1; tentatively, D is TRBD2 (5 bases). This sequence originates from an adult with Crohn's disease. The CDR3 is CASSLGGKATYNEQFF. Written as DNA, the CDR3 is TGCGCCAGCAGCTTGGGAGGGAAAGCAACTTACAATGAGCAGTTCTTC.